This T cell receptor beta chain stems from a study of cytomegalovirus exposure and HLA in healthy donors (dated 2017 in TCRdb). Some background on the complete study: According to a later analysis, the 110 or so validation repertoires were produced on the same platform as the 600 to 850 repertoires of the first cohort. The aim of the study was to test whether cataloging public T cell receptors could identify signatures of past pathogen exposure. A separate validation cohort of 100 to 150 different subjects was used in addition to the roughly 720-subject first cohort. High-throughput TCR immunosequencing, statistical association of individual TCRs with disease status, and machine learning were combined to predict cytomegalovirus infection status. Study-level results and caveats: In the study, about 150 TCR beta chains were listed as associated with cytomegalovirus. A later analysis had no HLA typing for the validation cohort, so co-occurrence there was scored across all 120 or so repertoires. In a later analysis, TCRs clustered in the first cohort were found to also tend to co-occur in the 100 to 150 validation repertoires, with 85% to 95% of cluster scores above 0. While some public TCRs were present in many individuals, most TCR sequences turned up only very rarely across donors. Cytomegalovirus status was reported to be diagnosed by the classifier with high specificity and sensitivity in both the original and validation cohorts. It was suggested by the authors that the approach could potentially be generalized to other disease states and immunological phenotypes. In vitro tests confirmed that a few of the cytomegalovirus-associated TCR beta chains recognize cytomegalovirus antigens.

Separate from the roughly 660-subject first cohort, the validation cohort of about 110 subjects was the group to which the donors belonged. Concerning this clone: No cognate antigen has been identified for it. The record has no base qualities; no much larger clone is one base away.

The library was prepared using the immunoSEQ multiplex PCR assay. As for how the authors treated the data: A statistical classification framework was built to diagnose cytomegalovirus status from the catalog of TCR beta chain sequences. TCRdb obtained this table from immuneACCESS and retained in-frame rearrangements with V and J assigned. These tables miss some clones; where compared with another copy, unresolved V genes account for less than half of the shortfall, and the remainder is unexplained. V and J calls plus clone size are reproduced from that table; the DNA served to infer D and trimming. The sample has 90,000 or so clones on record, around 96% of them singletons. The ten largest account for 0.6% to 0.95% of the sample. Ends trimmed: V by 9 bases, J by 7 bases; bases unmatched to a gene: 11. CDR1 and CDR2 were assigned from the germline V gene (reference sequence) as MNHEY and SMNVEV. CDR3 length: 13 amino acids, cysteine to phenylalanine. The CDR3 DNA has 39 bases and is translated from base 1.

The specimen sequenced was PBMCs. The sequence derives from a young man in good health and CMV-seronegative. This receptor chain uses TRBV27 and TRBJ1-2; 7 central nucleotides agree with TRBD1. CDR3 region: CASLDRAGGGYTF. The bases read TGTGCCAGTCTAGACAGGGCAGGGGGTGGCTACACCTTC.